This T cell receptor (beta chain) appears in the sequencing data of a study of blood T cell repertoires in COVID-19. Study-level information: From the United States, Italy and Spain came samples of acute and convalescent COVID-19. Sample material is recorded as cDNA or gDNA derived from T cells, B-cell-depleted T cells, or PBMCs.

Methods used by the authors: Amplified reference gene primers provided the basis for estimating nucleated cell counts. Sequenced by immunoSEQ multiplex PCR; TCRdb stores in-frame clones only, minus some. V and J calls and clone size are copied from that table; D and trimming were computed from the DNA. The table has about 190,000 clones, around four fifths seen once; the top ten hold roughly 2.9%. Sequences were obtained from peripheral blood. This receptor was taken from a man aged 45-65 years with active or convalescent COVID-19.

CDR3 residues: CASSLGRQGVGVYGYTF. The CDR3 DNA sequence: TGTGCCAGCAGCTTAGGGAGACAGGGCGTGGGGGTCTATGGCTACACCTTC. This chain connects TRBV7-9 to TRBJ1-2; 7 nucleotides align to TRBD1. Per the germline V gene, CDR1 is SEHNR and CDR2 is FQNEAQ (reference sequence). The CDR3 has 17 residues. V shed 1 base, J shed 4 bases, and the junction held 12 bases outside the gene matches.